One sample yielded the 8 T cell receptor beta chains listed below, sequenced in a study of cytomegalovirus exposure and HLA in healthy donors. Data came from immunoSEQ multiplex PCR; TCRdb stores just in-frame clones and leaves some out. The table lists 150,000 to 200,000 clones, roughly 88% of them singletons, with around 1.6% in the top ten. Input material: PBMCs. These receptors originate from a woman aged 18 to 35 in good health and CMV-seronegative.

The V and J genes are TRBV28 and TRBJ1-5; D is uncertain. V dropped 8 bases and J dropped 0 bases, with 11 bases sitting between them. This CDR3 region has 14 residues. Germline V gene data show CDR1 as MDHEN and CDR2 as SYDVKM. The CDR3 sequence: CASARVYSNQPQHF. The DNA of the CDR3 is TGTGCCAGCGCTCGGGTTTATAGCAATCAGCCCCAGCATTTT.

The rearrangement uses TRBV7-8 and TRBJ2-1; 7 positions match TRBD2. J was trimmed by 6 bases and V by 5 bases; bases with no gene match: 16. The CDR3 covers 17 residues. The germline V gene has CDR1 SGHVS and CDR2 FQNEAQ. The CDR3 loop reads CASSLNWGGKVGNEQFF. CDR3 sequence (DNA): TGTGCCAGCAGCCTCAATTGGGGGGGTAAGGTTGGCAATGAGCAGTTCTTC.

This chain links TRBV18 with TRBJ1-2, with 8 bases lining up with TRBD1. Germline V gene data show CDR1 as KGHSH and CDR2 as LQKENI. The J segment lost 6 bases and the V segment lost 0 bases, leaving 3 bases of the junction unmatched. CDR3 size: 14 residues. CDR3 sequence reads: CASSPPNRGNGYTF. The CDR3 coding sequence is TGTGCCAGCTCACCACCGAACAGGGGGAATGGCTACACCTTC.

The rearrangement joins TRBV7-2 to TRBJ2-1, with a possible D match to TRBD2 (6 bases). Germline assignment: CDR1 SGHTA and CDR2 FQGNSA. The CDR3 extends over 15 amino acids. The ends were cut back, 7 bases at V and 2 bases at J, with 15 bases in the middle. As DNA, the CDR3 is TGTGCCAGCATCCCAAGGGCGGGGACCTACAATGAGCAGTTCTTC. Translating gives CASIPRAGTYNEQFF.

The chain employs TRBV30 and TRBJ2-3, with D perhaps TRBD1 (5 bases). Germline lookup yields CDR1 GTSNPN and CDR2 SVGIG (reference sequence). The CDR3 is 15 amino acids. The V gene lost 3 bases and the J gene lost 0 bases, with 13 bases spanning the gap. The CDR3 loop reads CAWSSYRGSTDTQYF. CDR3 bases: TGTGCCTGGAGCTCCTATAGGGGCAGCACAGATACGCAGTATTTT.

This clone was counted a single time. V is TRBV4-2 and J is TRBJ1-1; TRBD1 agrees at 7 bases. The CDR3 has 15 residues. Germline CDR1 and CDR2: LGHNA and YNFKEQ. The J segment lost 4 bases and the V segment lost 0 bases, leaving 5 bases of the junction unmatched. DNA of the CDR3: TGTGCCAGCAGCCAAGAGGGGGGACAGCGCACTGAAGCTTTCTTT. Residues: CASSQEGGQRTEAFF.

The rearrangement joins TRBV6-1 to TRBJ2-4, with a tentative D call TRBD2 (5 bases). CDR1 is MNHNS and CDR2 is SASEGT in the germline V gene. Trimming cost V 0 bases and J 6 bases, with 12 bases left between them. This CDR3 has 15 amino acids. CDR3 DNA sequence: TGTGCCAGCAGTGAAGCGATCGGGGAAGGAAACATTCAGTACTTC. This codes for CASSEAIGEGNIQYF.

Here the CDR3 reads CASSPNGEYEQYF. As DNA, the CDR3 is TGTGCCAGCAGCCCCAACGGAGAATACGAGCAGTACTTC. The rearrangement joins TRBV7-6 to TRBJ2-7, with no clear D. V lost 5 bases and J 4 bases, leaving 12 bases between the germline ends. CDR1 SGHVS and CDR2 FNYEAQ come from the germline V gene. The CDR3 has 13 residues.